The 10 T cell receptor beta chains below all came from one sample that was sequenced in a study of early T cells in non-severe SARS-CoV-2 infection. Using its own MiXCR run on the 5' RACE reads, TCRdb lists one record per CDR3 protein. The data hold 60,000 or so distinct CDR3 sequences, with 9.5% to 15% observed a single time. The sequenced sample was whole blood. These receptors came from an adult who was a healthcare worker with PCR-confirmed SARS-CoV-2 infection or an uninfected control (not recorded which).

The gene calls are TRBV12-3 or TRBV12-4 and TRBJ2-7; D remains unclear. The CDR3 contains 14 residues. Trimming took off 6 bases at V and 0 bases at J, with 12 bases between the two ends. CDR3 in DNA: TGTGCCAGCAGCCCCCACACCAACTCCTACGAGCAGTACTTC. Protein product: CASSPHTNSYEQYF.

This clonotype was seen a few times. This rearrangement joins TRBV5-6 to TRBJ2-5; D is undetermined. Germline V gene sequence: CDR1 SGHDT, CDR2 YYEEEE. Deletions cut 0 bases from V and 4 bases from J, with 7 bases between. The CDR3 covers 13 residues. The CDR3 loop is CASSLASTETQYF. The DNA of the CDR3 is TGTGCCAGCAGCTTGGCTAGTACAGAGACCCAGTACTTC.

This clonotype was seen more than once but under ten times. The chain uses TRBV12-3 or TRBV12-4 and TRBJ1-4; D gene ambiguous. This CDR3 comprises 16 residues. V lost 4 bases to trimming and J lost 0 bases, with 12 bases between them. The CDR3 is CASSYAESATNEKLFF. In DNA form, the CDR3 reads TGTGCCAGCAGTTACGCCGAGTCGGCAACTAATGAAAAACTGTTTTTT.

This clonotype was detected a few times. This chain uses TRBV5-5 with TRBJ2-7; the D is unclear. V lost 0 bases to trimming and J lost 0 bases, with 4 bases between them. The CDR3 has 13 amino acids. CDR1 and CDR2 from the germline V gene are SGHKS and YYEKEE (reference sequence). The DNA of the CDR3 is TGTGCCAGCAGCTTGGGGAGCTCCTACGAGCAGTACTTC. Protein sequence: CASSLGSSYEQYF.

There are many counts of this clonotype. This chain connects TRBV6-2 or TRBV6-3 to TRBJ2-5; D is uncertain. Germline V gene sequence: CDR1 MNHEY, CDR2 SVGEGT. With 5 bases removed from V and 1 base from J, the gap between germline ends came to 11 bases. The CDR3 length is 14 residues. CDR3 region: CASSVLAFQETQYF. The DNA of the CDR3 is TGTGCCAGCAGTGTACTCGCTTTCCAAGAGACCCAGTACTTC.

V and J are TRBV2 and TRBJ1-5; TRBD1 might be the D (6 bases). Germline assignment: CDR1 SNHLY and CDR2 FYNNEI. V gave up 3 bases and J gave up 1 base, with 10 bases separating them. CDR3 length: 15 residues. The CDR3 region has the DNA TGTGCCAGCAGTGAGGGCACAGGGAGCAATCAGCCCCAGCATTTT. Amino acids: CASSEGTGSNQPQHF.

This clonotype was observed many times. The V gene is TRBV13, the J gene TRBJ2-7, with D possibly being TRBD1 or TRBD2 (6 bases each). The CDR3 consists of 14 residues. V lost 5 bases to trimming and J lost 3 bases, with 14 bases between them. Germline V lookup: CDR1 PRHDT, CDR2 FYEKMQ (reference sequence). CDR3 in amino acids: CASSRGRPHYEQYF. The CDR3 DNA follows: TGTGCCAGCAGCCGGGGGCGGCCCCACTACGAGCAGTACTTC. Using reference TRBV13 and TRBJ2-7 for the parts outside the CDR3, the full variable domain is AAGVIQSPRHLIKEKRETATLKCYPIPRHDTVYWYQQGPGQDPQFLISFYEKMQSDKGSIPDRFSAQQFSDYHSELNMSSLELGDSALYFCASSRGRPHYEQYFGPGTRLTVT.

The table lists this clonotype with many counts. The V gene is TRBV10-3, the J gene TRBJ2-3; 9 bases match TRBD2. The CDR3 spans 15 residues. The V gene's germline CDR1 is ENHRY and CDR2 SYGVKD. The J segment lost 3 bases and the V segment lost 3 bases, leaving 4 bases of the junction unmatched. The CDR3: CAISDPSGATDTQYF. CDR3 sequence (DNA): TGTGCCATCAGTGATCCTAGCGGGGCAACAGATACGCAGTATTTT.

This clonotype was seen at least ten times. The chain links TRBV20-1 to TRBJ2-3; D is uncertain. The CDR3 is 15 residues long. From germline, CDR1 is DFQATT and CDR2 SNEGSKA (reference sequence). V lost 2 bases to trimming and J lost 3 bases, with 15 bases between them. CDR3 sequence: CSARSPLHGTDTQYF. The CDR3 DNA reads as TGCAGTGCTAGATCGCCTCTCCATGGGACAGATACGCAGTATTTT.

This clonotype occurred a few times. The rearrangement links TRBV27 to TRBJ2-7; D unclear. The length of the CDR3 is 12 residues. Between the trimmed V and J ends, which lost 6 bases and 5 bases, there was a span of 11 bases. CDR1 is MNHEY and CDR2 is SMNVEV in the germline V gene (reference sequence). CDR3 bases: TGTGCCAGCAGCCATGCTGGGCACGAGCAGTACTTC. Residues: CASSHAGHEQYF.